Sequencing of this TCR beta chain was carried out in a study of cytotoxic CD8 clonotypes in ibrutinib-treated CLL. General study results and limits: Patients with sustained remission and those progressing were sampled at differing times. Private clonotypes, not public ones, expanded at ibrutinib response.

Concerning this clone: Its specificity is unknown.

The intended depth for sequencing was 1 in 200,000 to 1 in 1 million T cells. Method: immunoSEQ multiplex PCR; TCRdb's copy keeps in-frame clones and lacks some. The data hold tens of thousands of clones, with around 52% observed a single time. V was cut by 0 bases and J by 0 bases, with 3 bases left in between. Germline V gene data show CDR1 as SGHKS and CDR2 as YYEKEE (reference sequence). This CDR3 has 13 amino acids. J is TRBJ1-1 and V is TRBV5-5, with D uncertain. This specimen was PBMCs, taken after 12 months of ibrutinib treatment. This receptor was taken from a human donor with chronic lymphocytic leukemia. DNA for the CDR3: TGTGCCAGCAGCTTGGGAGTGAACACTGAAGCTTTCTTT. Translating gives CASSLGVNTEAFF.